The TCR beta chain under discussion was sequenced for a study of OX40 agonist ivuxolimab in advanced cancers. Study summary: One hepatocellular carcinoma and a couple of cutaneous melanoma patients partially responded. Study-level findings and limits: Blood T cells, both CD4+ and CD8+, expanded clonally by week 6 at 0.1 to 3.0 mg/kg.

Concerning this clone itself: Its antigen remains unknown.

V was trimmed by 2 bases and J by 3 bases, leaving 8 bases between them. CDR1 and CDR2 (germline): SGHTA, FQGNSA. This CDR3 comprises 14 residues. Clones were sequenced by immunoSEQ multiplex PCR, and TCRdb holds only the in-frame ones, with some missing. The sample contains 40,000 to 45,000 clones, under 90% of which appear only once. The sequencing here drew on CD4+ or CD8+ T cells sorted from blood, taken in a trial of the OX40 agonist ivuxolimab. This receptor was obtained from an adult with an advanced solid tumor such as melanoma, head and neck, liver or kidney cancer. The chain couples TRBV7-2 to TRBJ1-5, with D possibly TRBD1 on 5 matching bases. This CDR3 reads CASSLQGYNQPQHF. In DNA, the CDR3 is TGTGCCAGCAGCTTACAGGGTTACAATCAGCCCCAGCATTTT.